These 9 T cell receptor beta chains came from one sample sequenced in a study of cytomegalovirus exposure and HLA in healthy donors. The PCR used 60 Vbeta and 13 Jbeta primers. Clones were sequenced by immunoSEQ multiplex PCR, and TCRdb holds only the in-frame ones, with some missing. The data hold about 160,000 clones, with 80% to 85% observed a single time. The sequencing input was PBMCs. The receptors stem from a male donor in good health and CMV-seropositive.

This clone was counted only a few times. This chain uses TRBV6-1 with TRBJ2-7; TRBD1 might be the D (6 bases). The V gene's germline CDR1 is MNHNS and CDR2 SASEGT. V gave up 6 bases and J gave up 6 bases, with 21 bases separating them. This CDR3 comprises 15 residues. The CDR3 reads CASRYITGSSFEQYF. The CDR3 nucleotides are TGTGCCAGCAGGTACATTACAGGGAGTTCGTTCGAGCAGTACTTC.

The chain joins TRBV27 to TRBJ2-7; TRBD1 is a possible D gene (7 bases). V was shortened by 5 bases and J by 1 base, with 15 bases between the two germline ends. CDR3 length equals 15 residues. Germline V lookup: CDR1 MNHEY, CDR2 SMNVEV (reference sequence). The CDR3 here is CASSPQTGTSYEQYF. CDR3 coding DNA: TGTGCCAGCAGTCCCCAGACAGGGACTTCCTACGAGCAGTACTTC.

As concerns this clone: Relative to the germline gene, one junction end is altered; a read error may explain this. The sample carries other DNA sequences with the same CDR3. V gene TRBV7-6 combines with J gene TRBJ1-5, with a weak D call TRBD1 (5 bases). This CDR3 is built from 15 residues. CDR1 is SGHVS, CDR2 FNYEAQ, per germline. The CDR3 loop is CASSLVGGVNQPQHF. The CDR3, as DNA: TGTGCCAGCAGCTTAGTTGGAGGGGTCAATCAGCCCCAGCACTTT.

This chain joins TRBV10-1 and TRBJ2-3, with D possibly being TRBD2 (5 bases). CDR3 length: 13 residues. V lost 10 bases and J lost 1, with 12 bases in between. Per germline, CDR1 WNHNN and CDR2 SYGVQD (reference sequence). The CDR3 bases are TGCGCCAAGAGGGTAAGGCGCACAGATACGCAGTATTTT. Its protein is CAKRVRRTDTQYF.

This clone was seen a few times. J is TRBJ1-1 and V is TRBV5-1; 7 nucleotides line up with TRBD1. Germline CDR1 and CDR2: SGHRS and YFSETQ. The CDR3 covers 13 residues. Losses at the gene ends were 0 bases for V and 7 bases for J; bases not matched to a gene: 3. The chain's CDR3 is CASSLGQGVEAFF. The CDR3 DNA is TGCGCCAGCAGCTTGGGACAGGGTGTTGAAGCTTTCTTT.

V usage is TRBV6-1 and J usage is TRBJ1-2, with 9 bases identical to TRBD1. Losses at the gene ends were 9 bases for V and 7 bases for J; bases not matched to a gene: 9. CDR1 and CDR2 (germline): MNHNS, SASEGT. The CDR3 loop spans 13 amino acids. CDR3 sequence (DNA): TGTGCCAGTGGACAGGGGACTCCCTTTGGCTACACCTTC. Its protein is CASGQGTPFGYTF.

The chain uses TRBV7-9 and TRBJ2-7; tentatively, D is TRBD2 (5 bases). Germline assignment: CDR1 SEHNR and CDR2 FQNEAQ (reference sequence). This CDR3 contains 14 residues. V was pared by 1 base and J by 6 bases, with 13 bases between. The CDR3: CASSLVTGFIEQYF. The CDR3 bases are TGTGCCAGCAGCTTAGTTACGGGGTTCATCGAGCAGTACTTC.

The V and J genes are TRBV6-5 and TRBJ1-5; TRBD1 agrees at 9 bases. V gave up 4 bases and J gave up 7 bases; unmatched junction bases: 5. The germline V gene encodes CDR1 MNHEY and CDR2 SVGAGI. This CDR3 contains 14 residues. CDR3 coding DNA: TGTGCCAGCAGTTCGGGACAGGGTGGCCAGCCCCAGCATTTT. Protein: CASSSGQGGQPQHF.

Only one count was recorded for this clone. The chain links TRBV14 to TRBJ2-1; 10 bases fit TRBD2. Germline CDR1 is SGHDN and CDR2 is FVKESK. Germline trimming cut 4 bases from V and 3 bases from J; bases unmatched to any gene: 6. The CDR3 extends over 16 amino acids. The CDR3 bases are TGTGCCAGCAGCCCCTCAAGCGGGGGGGTCTACAATGAGCAGTTCTTC. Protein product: CASSPSSGGVYNEQFF.